The sequence of this T cell receptor (beta chain) was determined in a study of T cells in Graves' hyperthyroidism and ophthalmopathy. The CDR3 is 17 amino acids. Germline values: CDR1 MNHEY, CDR2 SVGEGT. Between the trimmed V and J ends, which lost 2 bases and 2 bases, there was a span of 18 bases. RNA transcripts yielded amplified TCR beta CDR3 regions. In the first-round RT-PCR of the TCR CDR3, the HTBI primer set was used. From the multiplex PCR reads, TCRdb called clonotypes with MiXCR, one entry per CDR3 protein. The sample records around 520,000 distinct CDR3 sequences, less than 25% being singletons. This clonotype was picked up many times. Fresh peripheral blood, roughly 9.8 ml of it, supplied the PBMCs.

The gene calls are TRBV6-2 or TRBV6-3 and TRBJ1-1; tentatively, D is TRBD1 (6 bases). The origin of this receptor is a woman under 40 with Graves' ophthalmopathy. The sample comprised blood. For the CDR3, the DNA is TGTGCCAGCAGTTACCCGAAGTCAGGGGCCGCTAACACTGAAGCTTTCTTT. It specifies CASSYPKSGAANTEAFF.